This TCR beta chain derives from a study of follicular helper T cells after annual influenza vaccination. Turning to this clone: Its target is unknown.

Germline CDR1 SGHDN, CDR2 FVKESK. V lost 6 bases to trimming and J lost 6 bases; unmatched junction nucleotides: 10. This CDR3 contains 14 residues. Notes on the study in general: ICOS-CD38- cTfh most often held earlier Day 7 ICOS+CD38+ clones. Recurrent ICOS+CD38+ cTfh clonotypes included tetramer and AIM influenza-specific ones.

Clones were read by immunoSEQ multiplex PCR, and TCRdb kept only the in-frame ones, dropping some. The sample holds approximately 30,000 clones, approximately 78% seen once. The sample's time point: 2014-2015 season, pre-vaccination. The sample consisted of CXCR5+ CD38- circulating T follicular helper cells from blood, taken on the day of influenza vaccination. Specified subset: circulating Tfh, non-naive CD4+CXCR5+PD-1+ (ICOS+CD38+ or ICOS-CD38-). The chain couples TRBV14 to TRBJ2-7, with TRBD1 matching over 8 bases. This clonotype was obtained from an adult who received the influenza vaccine. The CDR3 DNA is TGTGCCAGCAGGGTCCTGACAGGGGCCAGCGAGCAGTACTTC. The encoded protein is CASRVLTGASEQYF. Supplemented by reference TRBV14 and TRBJ2-7, the full variable domain reads EAGVTQFPSHSVIEKGQTVTLRCDPISGHDNLYWYRRVMGKEIKFLLHFVKESKQDESGMPNNRFLAERTGGTYSTLKVQPAELEDSGVYFCASRVLTGASEQYFGPGTRLTVT.